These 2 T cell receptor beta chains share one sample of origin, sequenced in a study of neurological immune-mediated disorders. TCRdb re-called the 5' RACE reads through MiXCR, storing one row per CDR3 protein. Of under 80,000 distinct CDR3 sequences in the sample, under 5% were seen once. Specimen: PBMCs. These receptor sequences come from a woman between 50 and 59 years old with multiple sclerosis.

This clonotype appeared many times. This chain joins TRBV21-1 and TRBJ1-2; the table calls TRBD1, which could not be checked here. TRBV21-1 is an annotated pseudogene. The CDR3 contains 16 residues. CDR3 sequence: CASSSPPIPSGYGYTF. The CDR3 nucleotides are TGTGCCAGCAGCAGCCCCCCGATCCCCTCAGGCTATGGCTACACCTTC.

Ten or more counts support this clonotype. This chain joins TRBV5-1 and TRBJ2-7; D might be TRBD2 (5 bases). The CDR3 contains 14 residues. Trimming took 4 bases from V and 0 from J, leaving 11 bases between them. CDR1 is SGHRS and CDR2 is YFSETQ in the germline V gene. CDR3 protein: CASSEDGNSYEQYV. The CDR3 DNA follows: TGCGCCAGCAGCGAGGACGGGAACTCCTACGAGCAGTACGTC.